This T cell receptor beta chain is from a study of blood T cell repertoires in COVID-19. Libraries were prepared by immunoSEQ multiplex PCR; TCRdb keeps only in-frame clonotypes and omits some of them. Of 330,000 or so clones in the sample, around 90% were seen once. The CDR3 length is 16 residues. CDR1 is SGHRS, CDR2 YFSETQ, per germline. V trimming: 5 bases; J trimming: 5 bases; junction bases outside the gene matches: 13. The genes are TRBV5-1 and TRBJ2-3, with 8 bases lining up with TRBD2. The TCR comes from a man aged 25 to 45 who had recovered from COVID-19. Specimen: PBMCs or T cells enriched from blood (not recorded which). The CDR3 spells CASRDLSSGGVDTQYF. DNA for the CDR3: TGCGCCAGCAGGGACCTCTCCAGCGGGGGCGTAGATACGCAGTATTTT.